This T cell receptor beta chain was documented in a study of T cells in tuberculosis. Study as a whole: IGRA-negative adolescents, IGRA-positive adolescents with latent tuberculosis and adults with active tuberculosis formed this South African cohort.

Study results and caveats: Using the GMM-specific repertoire gave more than 85% accuracy versus over 60% with motifs.

Data came from immunoSEQ multiplex PCR; TCRdb stores just in-frame clones and leaves some out. The repertoire includes about 25,000 clones, about 92% of them detected once, and 17% sits in the top ten. Latent tuberculosis screening used tuberculin skin test and IGRA at entry. Each clinical donor contributed on average approximately 100,000 T cells from unsorted cryopreserved PBMC. The CDR3 runs 12 residues. Germline trimming cut 7 bases from V and 7 bases from J; bases unmatched to any gene: 2. Per the germline V gene, CDR1 is SNHLY and CDR2 is FYNNEI. Regarding this clone: Its target is unknown.

The receptor was derived from a donor between 10 and 29 years old with latent tuberculosis or without tuberculosis infection. Some clones in this sample may be carry-over from other donors' samples. Sequenced sample: PBMCs. This chain links TRBV2 with TRBJ2-1, with 9 bases lining up with TRBD2. The CDR3 reads CASTSGENEQFF. The CDR3 coding sequence is TGTGCCAGCACTAGCGGGGAAAATGAGCAGTTCTTC.